This record covers a single TCR beta chain. Sequencing used cDNA as its template, made by extracting RNA and reverse transcribing it. Assay used: immunoSEQ multiplex PCR; TCRdb lists only in-frame clones, some missing. Of just over 150,000 clones detected, 50% to 65% appear once; the ten largest clones hold 15% to 20%. The CDR3 has 12 amino acids. CDR1 is GTSNPN, CDR2 SVGIG, per germline (reference sequence). Trimming shortened V by 6 bases and J by 4 bases, and 12 bases separated the two germline ends. This sample stems from a study of CD8+ T cells in alopecia areata. The chain carries TRBV30 and TRBJ1-2; the D is unclear. The sequence was collected from a human donor with alopecia areata. The sequencing used CD8+ T cells sorted from blood, collected at week 0. CDR3 nucleotide sequence: TGTGCCTGCCGGGAGGGCTCCTATGGCTACACCTTC. It encodes CACREGSYGYTF.